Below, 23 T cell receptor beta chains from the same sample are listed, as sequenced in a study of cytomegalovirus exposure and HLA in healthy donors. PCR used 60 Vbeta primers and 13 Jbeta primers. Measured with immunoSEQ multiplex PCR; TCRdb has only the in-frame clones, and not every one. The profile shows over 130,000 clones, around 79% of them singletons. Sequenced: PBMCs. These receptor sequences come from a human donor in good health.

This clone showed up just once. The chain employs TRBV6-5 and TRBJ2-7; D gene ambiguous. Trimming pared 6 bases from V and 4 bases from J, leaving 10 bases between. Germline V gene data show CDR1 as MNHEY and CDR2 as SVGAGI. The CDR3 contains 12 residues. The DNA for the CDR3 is TGTGCCAGCAGGTCTGGAGTTTACGAGCAGTACTTC. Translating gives CASRSGVYEQYF.

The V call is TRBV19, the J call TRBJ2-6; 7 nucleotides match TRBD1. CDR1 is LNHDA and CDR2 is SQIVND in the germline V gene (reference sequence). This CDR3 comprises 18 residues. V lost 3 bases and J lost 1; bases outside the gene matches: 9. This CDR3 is CASSIPPGGGSGANVLTF. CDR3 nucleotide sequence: TGTGCCAGTAGTATCCCCCCAGGGGGTGGATCTGGGGCCAACGTCCTGACTTTC.

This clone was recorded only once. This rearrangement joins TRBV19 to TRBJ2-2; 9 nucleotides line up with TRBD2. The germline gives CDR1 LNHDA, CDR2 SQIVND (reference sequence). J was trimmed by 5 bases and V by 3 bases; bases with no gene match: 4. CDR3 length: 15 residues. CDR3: CASSIFSGGTGELFF. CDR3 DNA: TGTGCCAGTAGTATCTTTAGCGGGGGTACCGGGGAGCTGTTTTTT.

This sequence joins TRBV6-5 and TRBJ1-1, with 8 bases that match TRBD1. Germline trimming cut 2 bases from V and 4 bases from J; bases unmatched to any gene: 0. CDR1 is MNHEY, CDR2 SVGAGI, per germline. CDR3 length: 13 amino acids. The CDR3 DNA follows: TGTGCCAGCAGTTACGGACAGGGCACTGAAGCTTTCTTT. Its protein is CASSYGQGTEAFF.

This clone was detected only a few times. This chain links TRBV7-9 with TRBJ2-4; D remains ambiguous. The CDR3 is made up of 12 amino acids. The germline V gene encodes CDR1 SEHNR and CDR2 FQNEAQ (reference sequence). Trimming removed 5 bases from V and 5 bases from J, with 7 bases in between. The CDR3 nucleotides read TGTGCCAGCAGCCCGAAGCAAAACATTCAGTACTTC. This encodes CASSPKQNIQYF. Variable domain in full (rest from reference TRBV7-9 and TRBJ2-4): DTGVSQNPRHKITKRGQNVTFRCDPISEHNRLYWYRQTLGQGPEFLTYFQNEAQLEKSRLLSDRFSAERPKGSFSTLEIQRTEQGDSAMYLCASSPKQNIQYFGAGTRLSVL.

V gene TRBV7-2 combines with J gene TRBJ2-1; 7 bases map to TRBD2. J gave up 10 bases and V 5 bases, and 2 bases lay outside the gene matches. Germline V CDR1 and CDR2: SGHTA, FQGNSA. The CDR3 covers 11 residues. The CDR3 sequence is CASSLGGEQFF. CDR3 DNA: TGTGCCAGCAGCCTGGGAGGGGAGCAGTTCTTC.

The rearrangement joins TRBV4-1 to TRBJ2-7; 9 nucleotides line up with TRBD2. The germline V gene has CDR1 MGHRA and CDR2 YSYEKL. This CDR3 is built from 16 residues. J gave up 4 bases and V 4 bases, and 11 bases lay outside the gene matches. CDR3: CASSRPWDSGSYEQYF. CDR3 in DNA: TGCGCCAGCAGCCGGCCTTGGGATAGCGGGAGTTACGAGCAGTACTTC.

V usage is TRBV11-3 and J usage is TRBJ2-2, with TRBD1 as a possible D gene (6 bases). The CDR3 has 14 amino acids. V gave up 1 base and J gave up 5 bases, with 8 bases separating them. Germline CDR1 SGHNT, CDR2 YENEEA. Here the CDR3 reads CASSLGTETGELFF. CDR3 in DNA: TGTGCCAGCAGCTTAGGGACAGAGACCGGGGAGCTGTTTTTT.

CDR3 bases: TGCGCCAGCAGCTGGATGGACAGGAACTCGAATTACGAGCAGTACTTC. Protein sequence: CASSWMDRNSNYEQYF. This sequence joins TRBV5-1 and TRBJ2-7; TRBD1 matches at 7 bases. The CDR3 has 16 residues. Trimming took 3 bases from V and 4 from J; bases not matched to a gene: 13. From germline, CDR1 is SGHRS and CDR2 YFSETQ.

CDR3 sequence: CASSSRGGREQFF. As DNA, the CDR3 is TGTGCCAGCAGCTCGCGGGGGGGCCGCGAGCAGTTCTTC. The chain couples TRBV7-2 to TRBJ2-1; TRBD2 aligns across 9 bases. CDR1 and CDR2 from the germline V gene are SGHTA and FQGNSA. Trimming at V came to 4 bases and at J to 10 bases, leaving 5 bases not matched to a gene. The CDR3 has 13 residues.

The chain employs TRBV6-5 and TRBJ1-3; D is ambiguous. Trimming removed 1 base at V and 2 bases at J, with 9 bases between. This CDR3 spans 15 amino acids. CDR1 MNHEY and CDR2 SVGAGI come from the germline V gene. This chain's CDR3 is CASSYLEKAGNTIYF. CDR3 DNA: TGTGCCAGCAGTTACTTGGAGAAAGCTGGAAACACCATATATTTT.

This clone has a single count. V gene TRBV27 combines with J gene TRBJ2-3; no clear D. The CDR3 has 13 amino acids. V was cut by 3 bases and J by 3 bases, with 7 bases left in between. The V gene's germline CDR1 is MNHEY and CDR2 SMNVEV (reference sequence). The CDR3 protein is CASSLSETDTQYF. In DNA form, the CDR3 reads TGTGCCAGCAGTTTGTCCGAGACAGATACGCAGTATTTT.

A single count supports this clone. CDR3 DNA: TGTGCCAGCAGCCGAGGGGGAGTTGGTGTGTTTTTT. It translates to CASSRGGVGVFF. V is TRBV4-2 and J is TRBJ1-4, with D possibly matching TRBD1 (6 bases). The V end lost 4 bases, the J end lost 15 bases, and 15 bases lay between the germline ends. From germline, CDR1 is LGHNA and CDR2 YNFKEQ. The CDR3 loop spans 12 amino acids.

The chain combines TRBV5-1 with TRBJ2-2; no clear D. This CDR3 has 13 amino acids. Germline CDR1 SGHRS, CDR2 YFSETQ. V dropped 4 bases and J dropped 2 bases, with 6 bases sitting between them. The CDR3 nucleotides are TGCGCCAGCAGCCTAGGAAACACCGGGGAGCTGTTTTTT. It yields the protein CASSLGNTGELFF.

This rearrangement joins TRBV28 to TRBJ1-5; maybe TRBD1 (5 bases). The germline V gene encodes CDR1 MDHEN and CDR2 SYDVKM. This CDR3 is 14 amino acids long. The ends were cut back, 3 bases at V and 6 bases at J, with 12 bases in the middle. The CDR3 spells CASSFIVGGQPQHF. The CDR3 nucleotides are TGTGCCAGCAGTTTTATTGTGGGGGGTCAGCCCCAGCATTTT. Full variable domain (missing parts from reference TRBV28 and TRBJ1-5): DVKVTQSSRYLVKRTGEKVFLECVQDMDHENMFWYRQDPGLGLRLIYFSYDVKMKEKGDIPEGYSVSREKKERFSLILESASTNQTSMYLCASSFIVGGQPQHFGDGTRLSIL.

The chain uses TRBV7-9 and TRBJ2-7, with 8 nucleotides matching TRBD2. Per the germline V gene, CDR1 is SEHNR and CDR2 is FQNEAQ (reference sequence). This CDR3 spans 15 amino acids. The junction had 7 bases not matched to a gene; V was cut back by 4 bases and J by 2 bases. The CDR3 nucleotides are TGTGCCAGCAGCTCCTCCGATAGCGGGGCCTACGAGCAGTACTTC. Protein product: CASSSSDSGAYEQYF.

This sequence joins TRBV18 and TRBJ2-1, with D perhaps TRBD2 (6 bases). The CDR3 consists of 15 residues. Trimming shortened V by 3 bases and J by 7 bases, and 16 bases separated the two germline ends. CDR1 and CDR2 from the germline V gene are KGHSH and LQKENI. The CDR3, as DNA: TGTGCCAGCTCACCCTCAGTTAACCGGGGGAATGAGCAGTTCTTC. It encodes CASSPSVNRGNEQFF.

In DNA form, the CDR3 reads TGTGCCAGCAGCTTAGATGGGACATTGAACACTGAAGCTTTCTTT. Its translation is CASSLDGTLNTEAFF. This sequence joins TRBV7-2 and TRBJ1-1; D is possibly TRBD1 (6 bases). The V gene's germline CDR1 is SGHTA and CDR2 FQGNSA. V shed 1 base and J shed 0 bases, with 9 bases lying between them. CDR3 length equals 15 residues. Supplemented by reference TRBV7-2 and TRBJ1-1, the full variable domain reads GAGVSQSPSNKVTEKGKDVELRCDPISGHTALYWYRQSLGQGLEFLIYFQGNSAPDKSGLPSDRFSAERTGGSVSTLTIQRTQQEDSAVYLCASSLDGTLNTEAFFGQGTRLTVV.

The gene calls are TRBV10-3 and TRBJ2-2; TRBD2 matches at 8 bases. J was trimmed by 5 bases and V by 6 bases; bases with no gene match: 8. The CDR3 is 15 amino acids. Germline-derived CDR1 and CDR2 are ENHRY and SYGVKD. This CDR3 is CAIRPGLAGTGELFF. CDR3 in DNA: TGTGCCATCAGGCCTGGGTTAGCGGGGACCGGGGAGCTGTTTTTT.

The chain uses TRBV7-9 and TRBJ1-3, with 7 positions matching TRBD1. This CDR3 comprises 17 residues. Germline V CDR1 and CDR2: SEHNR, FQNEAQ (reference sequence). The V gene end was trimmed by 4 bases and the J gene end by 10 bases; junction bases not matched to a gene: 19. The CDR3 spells CASSSKGTEQGPSTIYF. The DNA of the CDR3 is TGTGCCAGCAGCTCAAAGGGGACAGAACAAGGCCCGAGTACCATATATTTT.

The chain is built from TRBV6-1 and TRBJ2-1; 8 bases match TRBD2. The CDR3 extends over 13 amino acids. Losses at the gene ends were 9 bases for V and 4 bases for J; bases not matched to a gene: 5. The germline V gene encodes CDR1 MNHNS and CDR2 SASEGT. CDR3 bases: TGTGCCAGTACTAGCGGAGAGTACAATGAGCAGTTCTTC. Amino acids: CASTSGEYNEQFF.

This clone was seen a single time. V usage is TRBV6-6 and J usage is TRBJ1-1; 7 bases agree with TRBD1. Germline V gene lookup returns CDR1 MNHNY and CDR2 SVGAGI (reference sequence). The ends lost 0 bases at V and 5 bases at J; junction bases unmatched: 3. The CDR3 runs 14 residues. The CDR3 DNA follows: TGTGCCAGCAGTTACTCGACAGGGACGACTGAAGCTTTCTTT. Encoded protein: CASSYSTGTTEAFF.

CDR3: CASSHTGEGNQPQHF. CDR3 DNA sequence: TGCGCCAGCAGCCACACAGGGGAGGGCAATCAGCCCCAGCATTTT. The V call is TRBV4-1, the J call TRBJ1-5; 7 bases are a match to TRBD1. The trim removed 3 bases at V and 2 bases at J, leaving 4 bases unmatched. Germline V CDR1 and CDR2: MGHRA, YSYEKL. The CDR3 is made up of 15 amino acids.